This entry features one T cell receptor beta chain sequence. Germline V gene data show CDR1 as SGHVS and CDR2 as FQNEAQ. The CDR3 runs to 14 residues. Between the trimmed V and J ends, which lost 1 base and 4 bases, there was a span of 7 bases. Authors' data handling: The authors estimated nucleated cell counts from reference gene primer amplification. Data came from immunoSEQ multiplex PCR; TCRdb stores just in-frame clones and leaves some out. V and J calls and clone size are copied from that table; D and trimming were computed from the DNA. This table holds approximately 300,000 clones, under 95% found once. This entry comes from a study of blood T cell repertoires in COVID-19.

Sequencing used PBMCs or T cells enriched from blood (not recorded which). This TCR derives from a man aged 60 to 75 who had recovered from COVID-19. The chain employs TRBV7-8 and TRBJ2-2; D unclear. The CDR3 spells CASSLVEITGELFF. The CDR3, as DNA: TGTGCCAGCAGCTTAGTGGAGATCACCGGGGAGCTGTTTTTT. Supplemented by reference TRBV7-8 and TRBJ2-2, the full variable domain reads GAGVSQSPRYKVAKRGQDVALRCDPISGHVSLFWYQQALGQGPEFLTYFQNEAQLDKSGLPSDRFFAERPEGSVSTLKIQRTQQEDSAVYLCASSLVEITGELFFGEGSRLTVL.